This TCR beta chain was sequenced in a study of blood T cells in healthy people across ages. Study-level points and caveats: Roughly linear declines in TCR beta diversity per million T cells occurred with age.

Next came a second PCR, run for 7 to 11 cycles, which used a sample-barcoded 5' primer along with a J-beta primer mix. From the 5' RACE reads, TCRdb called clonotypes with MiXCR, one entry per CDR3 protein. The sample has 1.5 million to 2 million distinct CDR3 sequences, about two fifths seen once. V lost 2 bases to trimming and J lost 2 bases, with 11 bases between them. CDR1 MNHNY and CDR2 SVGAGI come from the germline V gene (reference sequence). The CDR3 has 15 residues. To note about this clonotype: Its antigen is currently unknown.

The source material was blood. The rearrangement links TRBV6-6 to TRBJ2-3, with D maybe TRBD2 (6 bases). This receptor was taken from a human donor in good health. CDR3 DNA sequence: TGTGCCAGCAGTTACGGCGGGGTAAACACAGATACGCAGTATTTT. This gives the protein CASSYGGVNTDTQYF.